The clone carrying this T cell receptor (beta chain) was counted a few times. Under the authors' procedure: Amplification from reference gene primers served as the basis for estimated nucleated cell counts. Repertoires were generated with immunoSEQ multiplex PCR, while TCRdb's copy carries only in-frame clones and drops some. V, J and clone size are taken as reported in that table, and D and trimming were inferred from the DNA itself. The table has some 170,000 clones, around 90% seen once. The data were obtained in a study of blood T cell repertoires in COVID-19. Study details: The cDNA or gDNA used as material had been derived from T cells, B-cell-depleted T cells, or PBMCs.

Germline V gives CDR1 WSHSY, CDR2 SAAADI. The junction had 4 bases not matched to a gene; V was cut back by 3 bases and J by 1 base. The CDR3 has 15 amino acids. Sequenced material: peripheral blood. V is TRBV10-2 and J is TRBJ2-7, with 9 bases that match TRBD1. This clonotype was sampled from a woman aged 45 to 65 with acute or convalescent COVID-19. CDR3 bases: TGCGCCAGCAGTGAAGGGACAGGGTTGTCCTACGAGCAGTACTTC. It yields the protein CASSEGTGLSYEQYF.